The 11 T cell receptor beta chains reported below all come from one sample, sequenced in a study of early T cells in non-severe SARS-CoV-2 infection. TCRdb re-analysed the 5' RACE reads in MiXCR, keeping a single row per CDR3 protein. The sample has 40,000 or so distinct CDR3 sequences, around 5.4% seen once. This specimen was whole blood, taken at baseline. These TCRs come from an adult who was a healthcare worker with PCR-confirmed SARS-CoV-2 infection or an uninfected control (not recorded which).

At least ten counts were recorded for this clonotype. The chain joins TRBV3-1 to TRBJ1-2; unclear D gene. The V and J ends lost 4 bases and 0 bases respectively, with 18 bases between them. CDR3 length equals 17 residues. Germline assignment: CDR1 LGHDT and CDR2 YNNKEL (reference sequence). CDR3 residues: CASSPMGGIWSNYGYTF. The CDR3 region has the DNA TGTGCCAGCAGCCCGATGGGTGGAATCTGGTCTAACTATGGCTACACCTTC.

This clonotype has a count of ten or more. The chain's CDR3 is CASRDRNTGELFF. The CDR3 DNA reads as TGTGCCAGCAGGGACAGGAACACCGGGGAGCTGTTTTTT. This chain links TRBV7-3 with TRBJ2-2; a possible D gene is TRBD1 (6 bases). V was cut by 6 bases and J by 1 base, with 6 bases left in between. Germline V gene data show CDR1 as SGHTA and CDR2 as FQGTGA. CDR3 length equals 13 residues. The variable domain in full, with the rest retrieved from reference TRBV7-3 and TRBJ2-2, is GAGVSQTPSNKVTEKGKYVELRCDPISGHTALYWYRQSLGQGPEFLIYFQGTGAADDSGLPNDRFFAVRPEGSVSTLKIQRTERGDSAVYLCASRDRNTGELFFGEGSRLTVL.

This clonotype showed up many times. This chain connects TRBV11-2 to TRBJ1-2; the match to TRBD1 covers 9 bases. The ends lost 5 bases at V and 3 bases at J; junction bases unmatched: 13. Germline V lookup: CDR1 SGHAT, CDR2 FQNNGV. The CDR3 runs to 17 residues. The CDR3 bases are TGTGCCAGCAGCGCCATAGGACAGGGGACGATCCACTATGGCTACACCTTC. It is translated as CASSAIGQGTIHYGYTF.

In this sample, this clonotype turned up many times. The chain recombines TRBV7-9 with TRBJ2-1; D unclear. This CDR3 is 11 amino acids long. Trimming took off 2 bases at V and 8 bases at J, with 4 bases between the two ends. Germline V gene data show CDR1 as SEHNR and CDR2 as FQNEAQ (reference sequence). The CDR3 DNA is TGTGCCAGCAGCTTAATCCATGAGCAGTTCTTC. It codes for CASSLIHEQFF.

This clonotype came up many times. The chain couples TRBV7-9 to TRBJ1-6; D remains ambiguous. CDR3 length: 14 residues. Looked up from germline, CDR1 is SEHNR and CDR2 is FQNEAQ (reference sequence). V gave up 4 bases and J gave up 4 bases, with 8 bases separating them. CDR3 in DNA: TGTGCCAGCAGCTGGGCCGCTTATAATTCACCCCTCCACTTT. Translated, it gives CASSWAAYNSPLHF.

This clonotype was seen many times. The chain is built from TRBV27 and TRBJ1-5; 10 bases are shared with TRBD1. Germline V gene lookup returns CDR1 MNHEY and CDR2 SMNVEV (reference sequence). J lost 5 bases, V lost 4 bases, and 5 bases had no gene match. This CDR3 has 15 amino acids. CDR3 loop: CASSWTGTGDQPQHF. The CDR3 nucleotides are TGTGCCAGCAGTTGGACCGGGACAGGGGATCAGCCCCAGCATTTT.

The J gene is TRBJ2-5, the V gene TRBV15; D not certain. There are 14 residues in the CDR3. Germline V gene sequence: CDR1 LNHNV, CDR2 YYDKDF (reference sequence). Trimming left V 2 bases short and J 5 bases short, with 12 bases between. The CDR3 region has the DNA TGTGCCACCAGCAGATCGGCATTACGGGAGACCCAGTACTTC. It codes for CATSRSALRETQYF.

This clonotype turned up a few times. The chain recombines TRBV29-1 with TRBJ1-2; 7 positions agree with TRBD1. Germline trimming cut 7 bases from V and 4 bases from J; bases unmatched to any gene: 15. The CDR3 is 15 residues long. CDR1 SQVTM and CDR2 ANQGSEA come from the germline V gene. The CDR3 protein is CSGAVMAGTVYGYTF. The DNA of the CDR3 is TGCAGCGGTGCGGTAATGGCCGGGACAGTCTATGGCTACACCTTC.

The sample holds many counts of this clonotype. The chain links TRBV7-2 to TRBJ2-1; D is uncertain. From germline, CDR1 is SGHTA and CDR2 FQGNSA. Trimming shortened V by 1 base and J by 1 base, and 8 bases separated the two germline ends. The CDR3 totals 15 residues. As DNA, the CDR3 is TGTGCCAGCAGCTTAGTGGCCAGATCCTACAATGAGCAGTTCTTC. This sequence encodes CASSLVARSYNEQFF.

This clonotype was observed a handful of times. The V and J genes are TRBV7-8 and TRBJ2-1; 7 bases fit TRBD2. V was pared by 1 base and J by 8 bases, with 11 bases of the junction left unmatched. Germline CDR1 SGHVS, CDR2 FQNEAQ. CDR3 length: 16 amino acids. CDR3 nucleotide sequence: TGTGCCAGCAGCTTAGAGGTCGGGAGCGGGGTTTATGAGCAGTTCTTC. Its protein product is CASSLEVGSGVYEQFF.

This clonotype turned up a few times. Germline and junction disagree at one end, which may indicate a read error. V and J are TRBV6-6 and TRBJ1-1; D is uncertain. This CDR3 region has 14 residues. Germline CDR1 MNHNY, CDR2 SVGAGI (reference sequence). The DNA for the CDR3 is TGTGCCAGCAGTTTCACGGGGATGAACACTGAAGTTTTCTTT. Protein: CASSFTGMNTEVFF.